A selection of T cell receptor beta chains follows, all from one sample in a study of shared clonotypes between healthy human individuals. Method: immunoSEQ multiplex PCR; TCRdb's copy keeps in-frame clones and lacks some. The profile shows over a million clones, 95% to 99% of them singletons. Specimen: naive CD4+ T cells sorted from blood. These receptors all come from a man younger than 45 in good health. CDR3s include the opening cysteine and the closing phenylalanine or tryptophan. D genes are given only for firm matches. The listing skips clone size in some rows; elsewhere it reads once, few, many or a size class.

D gene | clone size | J gene | V gene | CDR3 protein | CDR3 DNA
. | . | TRBJ2-5 | TRBV5-6 | CASSLVPQAAEETQYF | TGTGCCAGCAGCTTGGTCCCGCAGGCGGCAGAAGAGACCCAGTACTTC
TRBD1 | . | TRBJ2-6 | TRBV11-3 | CASSPRQGLGANVLTF | TGTGCCAGCAGCCCGAGACAGGGTCTTGGGGCCAACGTCCTGACTTTC
. | . | TRBJ1-1 | TRBV7-9 | CASSDSSTEAFF | TGTGCCAGCAGCGACAGTAGCACTGAAGCTTTCTTT
. | . | TRBJ2-7 | TRBV11-2 | CASSPQPGRIYEQYF | TGTGCCAGCAGCCCTCAACCGGGACGGATCTACGAGCAGTACTTC
TRBD2 | once | TRBJ2-1 | TRBV5-1 | CASGRDYQLNEQFF | TGCGCCAGCGGACGGGACTACCAGTTGAATGAGCAGTTCTTC
. | . | TRBJ2-3 | TRBV18 | CASSPRGGYTDTQYF | TGTGCCAGCTCACCCCGTGGAGGGTACACAGATACGCAGTATTTT
. | . | TRBJ2-4 | TRBV28 | CASTSGVGSKNIQYF | TGTGCCAGCACCTCGGGAGTAGGGTCCAAAAACATTCAGTACTTC
. | . | TRBJ1-5 | TRBV14 | CASSQEGSHQPQHF | TGTGCCAGCAGCCAAGAGGGGTCTCATCAGCCCCAGCATTTT
. | . | TRBJ1-5 | TRBV6-4 | CASSALKHF | TGTGCCAGCAGTGCTCTTAAGCATTTT
. | . | TRBJ2-1 | TRBV7-2 | CASSSIGSYNEQFF | TGTGCCAGCAGCTCAATAGGTTCCTACAATGAGCAGTTCTTC
TRBD2 | . | TRBJ2-1 | TRBV9 | CASSVRPTGTSGSNEQFF | TGTGCCAGCAGCGTACGGCCAACCGGGACTAGCGGGAGTAATGAGCAGTTCTTC
. | . | TRBJ2-6 | TRBV5-1 | CASSFTGSGANVLTF | TGCGCCAGCAGCTTTACAGGGTCTGGGGCCAACGTCCTGACTTTC
. | . | TRBJ2-1 | TRBV20-1 | CSASRRNEQFF | TGCAGTGCTAGTCGTCGGAATGAGCAGTTCTTC
. | . | TRBJ1-1 | TRBV7-7 | CASSFPQGDTEAFF | TGTGCTAGCAGCTTCCCACAGGGAGACACTGAAGCTTTCTTT
. | . | TRBJ1-1 | TRBV27 | CASARRGLGTEAFF | TGTGCCAGCGCGAGACGGGGCCTGGGCACTGAAGCTTTCTTT
. | . | TRBJ2-2 | TRBV7-7 | CASSFGSGELFF | TGTGCTAGCAGCTTCGGATCCGGGGAGCTGTTTTTT
. | . | TRBJ2-3 | TRBV7-3 | CASRYRRGLSTDTQYF | TGTGCCAGCAGGTACCGGCGGGGCCTTAGCACAGATACGCAGTATTTT
TRBD2 | . | TRBJ2-1 | TRBV9 | CASGVTSGSNEQFF | TGTGCCAGCGGCGTGACTAGCGGGAGTAATGAGCAGTTCTTC
. | . | TRBJ2-6 | TRBV5-1 | CASSLTALGANVLTF | TGCGCCAGCAGCCTCACGGCTCTCGGGGCCAACGTCCTGACTTTC
. | . | TRBJ2-1 | TRBV18 | CASSPLGTTLSYNEQFF | TGTGCCAGCTCACCCCTCGGGACCACGCTCTCCTACAATGAGCAGTTCTTC
. | . | TRBJ1-1 | TRBV18 | CASLTRGAVNTEAFF | TGTGCCAGCTTAACGCGGGGGGCGGTGAACACTGAAGCTTTCTTT
. | . | TRBJ2-7 | TRBV19 | CASSSSEYEQYF | TGTGCCAGTAGTAGCTCAGAGTACGAGCAGTACTTC
TRBD2 | . | TRBJ2-3 | TRBV27 | CASSSRLAGVTDTQYF | TGTGCCAGCAGTTCCAGACTAGCGGGAGTAACAGATACGCAGTATTTT
TRBD1 | . | TRBJ2-7 | TRBV10-3 | CAISEVGQGDEQYF | TGTGCCATCAGTGAGGTGGGACAGGGAGACGAGCAGTACTTC
. | . | TRBJ2-5 | TRBV11-2 | CASSTGLRTEETQYF | TGTGCCAGCAGCACTGGACTAAGGACGGAAGAGACCCAGTACTTC
. | . | TRBJ2-7 | TRBV28 | CASSSGLSYEQYF | TGTGCCAGCAGTTCTGGACTTTCCTACGAGCAGTACTTC
. | once | TRBJ1-5 | TRBV28 | CASSFRPDNQPQHF | TGTGCCAGCAGTTTCAGGCCAGATAATCAGCCCCAGCATTTT
. | . | TRBJ2-2 | TRBV11-2 | CASSAQVSGELFF | TGTGCCAGCAGCGCACAAGTGTCCGGGGAGCTGTTTTTT
TRBD1 | . | TRBJ1-5 | TRBV5-1 | CASSPGTENQPQHF | TGCGCCAGCAGCCCCGGGACAGAAAATCAGCCCCAGCATTTT
. | . | TRBJ2-7 | TRBV18 | CASSPPEPYEQYF | TGTGCCAGCTCACCACCAGAACCCTACGAGCAGTACTTC
TRBD1 | . | TRBJ1-3 | TRBV2 | CASLNPGTGRNTIYF | TGTGCCAGCCTGAACCCCGGGACAGGGCGGAACACCATATATTTT
TRBD2 | . | TRBJ2-1 | TRBV5-1 | CASSLDLGAGVLGIDEQFF | TGCGCCAGCAGCTTGGATCTCGGGGCGGGGGTTTTAGGGATCGATGAGCAGTTCTTC
TRBD2 | . | TRBJ2-7 | TRBV28 | CASSPGGAGTGEQYF | TGTGCCAGCAGTCCCGGGGGGGCAGGGACCGGCGAGCAGTACTTC
. | once | TRBJ2-4 | TRBV5-1 | CASKPDSPQRNIQYF | TGCGCCAGCAAGCCCGACAGCCCACAAAGGAACATTCAGTACTTC
TRBD1 | once | TRBJ2-3 | TRBV9 | CASSVVGDRAYGTQYF | TGTGCCAGCAGCGTAGTGGGGGACAGGGCGTATGGTACGCAGTATTTT
. | . | TRBJ2-1 | TRBV7-2 | CASSLDSYNEQFF | TGTGCCAGCAGCTTAGACTCCTACAATGAGCAGTTCTTC
. | few | TRBJ2-1 | TRBV7-9 | CASSRTPWEQFF | TGTGCCAGCAGCCGGACACCTTGGGAGCAGTTCTTC
TRBD1 | . | TRBJ1-1 | TRBV18 | CASSPRQGFISMNTEAFF | TGTGCCAGCTCACCTCGACAGGGATTTATCTCCATGAACACTGAAGCTTTCTTT
TRBD2 | . | TRBJ2-5 | TRBV6-5 | CASSYQPAGGEETQYF | TGTGCCAGCAGTTATCAGCCAGCGGGAGGCGAAGAGACCCAGTACTTC
. | . | TRBJ2-7 | TRBV4-1 | CASSQQWRDAYEQYF | TGCGCCAGCAGCCAACAGTGGCGGGACGCCTACGAGCAGTACTTC